What follows are 3 T cell receptor beta chains derived from one specimen sequenced in a study of identical twins. TCRdb fed the 5' RACE reads into MiXCR, producing one record per CDR3 protein. The profile covers some 1,600,000 distinct CDR3 sequences, with roughly a third appearing a single time and 0.25% to 0.3% taken by the ten largest. What was sequenced was cord blood. These receptors were obtained from a newborn girl in good health.

This clonotype was counted a few times. The CDR3, as DNA: TGTGCCAGCAGTGAAGTAATGCGGAACACTGAAGCTTTCTTT. This sequence encodes CASSEVMRNTEAFF. This chain connects TRBV6-1 to TRBJ1-1, with D unclear. The CDR3 loop spans 14 amino acids. Trimming stripped 1 base from V and 1 base from J, with 7 bases between. Germline loops: CDR1 MNHNS, CDR2 SASEGT.

The table lists this clonotype with a few counts. V usage is TRBV4-1 and J usage is TRBJ2-7, with 10 bases identical to TRBD2. The germline V gene encodes CDR1 MGHRA and CDR2 YSYEKL. The CDR3 spans 13 residues. V lost 3 bases and J lost 6; bases outside the gene matches: 2. The CDR3: CASSHPSGSEQYF. The CDR3 DNA follows: TGCGCCAGCAGCCATCCTAGCGGGAGCGAGCAGTACTTC.

The rearrangement links TRBV20-1 to TRBJ2-3, with 11 bases that match TRBD2. Unmatched junction bases numbered 6, after V lost 2 bases and J lost 2 bases. Germline CDR1 reads DFQATT; CDR2 reads SNEGSKA (reference sequence). The CDR3 has 16 amino acids. CDR3 sequence reads: CSARPGLAGNTDTQYF. The CDR3 nucleotides are TGCAGTGCTAGACCTGGACTAGCGGGTAACACAGATACGCAGTATTTT.